The next 5 T cell receptor beta chains were all read from a single sample in a study of cytomegalovirus exposure and HLA in healthy donors (TCRdb year 2017). Libraries were made using the immunoSEQ multiplex PCR assay. A mixture of 60 forward primers for TCR Vbeta segments and 13 reverse primers for TCR Jbeta segments was used in the multiplex PCR. As stored in TCRdb, this immuneACCESS dataset retains in-frame rearrangements with V and J assigned. A fraction of the clones does not appear; measured against another copy, unresolved V genes explain less than half of the discrepancy, and the remainder lacks a known reason. This sample holds 120,000 to 150,000 clones; around 72% were observed only once. The top ten hold 2% to 2.5% of the sample. The sample was PBMCs. These receptors all stem from a middle-aged man in good health and CMV-seronegative.

The V gene is TRBV5-1, the J gene TRBJ2-1, with TRBD2 as a possible D gene (6 bases). V was trimmed by 0 bases and J by 5 bases, leaving 6 bases between them. CDR1 and CDR2 from the germline V gene are SGHRS and YFSETQ. The CDR3 is 13 residues long. CDR3 in amino acids: CASSLGGDNEQFF. The CDR3 bases are TGCGCCAGCAGCTTGGGGGGGGACAATGAGCAGTTCTTC.

The chain carries TRBV4-1 and TRBJ2-7; 11 bases are shared with TRBD1. The germline V gene encodes CDR1 MGHRA and CDR2 YSYEKL. The V gene end was trimmed by 1 base and the J gene end by 1 base; junction bases not matched to a gene: 0. There are 15 residues in the CDR3. As DNA, the CDR3 is TGCGCCAGCAGCCAAGGGGACAGGGGGTCCTACGAGCAGTACTTC. Amino acids: CASSQGDRGSYEQYF.

This clone was counted a single time. The V call is TRBV19, the J call TRBJ2-1, with 11 bases aligning to TRBD2. Losses at the gene ends were 5 bases for V and 8 bases for J; bases not matched to a gene: 5. The CDR3 is 14 amino acids. Germline V gives CDR1 LNHDA, CDR2 SQIVND (reference sequence). This CDR3 reads CASSALAGGYEQFF. CDR3 DNA: TGTGCCAGTAGTGCTCTAGCGGGGGGCTATGAGCAGTTCTTC.

The chain links TRBV11-2 to TRBJ2-5; TRBD2 matches 12 bases. Germline CDR1 SGHAT, CDR2 FQNNGV. The CDR3 runs 17 residues. The V gene end was trimmed by 5 bases and the J gene end by 5 bases; junction bases not matched to a gene: 12. CDR3 sequence reads: CASSLTPRLAGAETQYF. The CDR3, as DNA: TGTGCCAGCAGCCTCACCCCACGACTAGCGGGAGCTGAGACCCAGTACTTC.

V gene TRBV10-3 combines with J gene TRBJ2-7; TRBD1 matches 7 bases. Trimming removed 2 bases from V and 3 bases from J; junction bases left unmatched: 10. CDR1 and CDR2 from the germline V gene are ENHRY and SYGVKD. The CDR3 consists of 16 residues. CDR3 nucleotide sequence: TGTGCCATCAGTGAGAGCGACAGGGCCCTATACTACGAGCAGTACTTC. Translation gives CAISESDRALYYEQYF.